Below are 32 T cell receptor beta chains sequenced from a single sample in a study of cytomegalovirus exposure and HLA in healthy donors. 13 Jbeta primers and 60 Vbeta primers were used for the PCR. The repertoire was sequenced with immunoSEQ multiplex PCR; TCRdb's copy has only in-frame clones and lacks some. The specimen's table records some 180,000 clones. Sequenced sample: PBMCs. The origin of the receptors is a man aged 25 to 40 in good health and CMV-seronegative.

CDR3: CASSRQGNGETQYF. For the CDR3, the DNA is TGTGCCAGCAGCCGACAGGGAAACGGGGAGACCCAGTACTTC. The V call is TRBV7-3, the J call TRBJ2-5; 7 bases match TRBD1. CDR3 length: 14 amino acids. The trim removed 5 bases at V and 5 bases at J, leaving 8 bases unmatched. Per the germline V gene, CDR1 is SGHTA and CDR2 is FQGTGA.

The chain links TRBV9 to TRBJ2-7; 11 nucleotides agree with TRBD1. Germline V CDR1 and CDR2: SGDLS, YYNGEE. The CDR3 runs 15 residues. Losses at the gene ends were 3 bases for V and 3 bases for J; bases not matched to a gene: 5. The CDR3, as DNA: TGTGCCAGCAGCGACCGGGACAGGGGGGTCTACGAGCAGTACTTC. Its translation: CASSDRDRGVYEQYF. Drawing the rest from reference TRBV9 and TRBJ2-7, the complete variable domain is DSGVTQTPKHLITATGQRVTLRCSPRSGDLSVYWYQQSLDQGLQFLIQYYNGEERAKGNILERFSAQQFPDLHSELNLSSLELGDSALYFCASSDRDRGVYEQYFGPGTRLTVT.

The chain uses TRBV6-6 and TRBJ2-3; 12 positions agree with TRBD2. V shed 6 bases and J 3 bases; nucleotides not matched to a gene: 7. CDR3 length equals 16 residues. The germline V gene encodes CDR1 MNHNY and CDR2 SVGAGI (reference sequence). The DNA for the CDR3 is TGTGCCAGCAGCACTACGACTAGCGGGAGTACAGATACGCAGTATTTT. Translating gives CASSTTTSGSTDTQYF.

Here the CDR3 DNA reads TGTGCCTGGAGCCTAAGACTAGCGGGAGTTGACGAGCAGTACTTC. Translating gives CAWSLRLAGVDEQYF. The V gene is TRBV30, the J gene TRBJ2-7; 12 bases match TRBD2. This CDR3 spans 15 amino acids. V dropped 3 bases and J dropped 5; count of bases not matched to a gene: 8. Germline V gives CDR1 GTSNPN, CDR2 SVGIG (reference sequence).

The chain combines TRBV7-8 with TRBJ2-3; possible D gene TRBD2, 6 bases. CDR1 and CDR2 from the germline V gene are SGHVS and FQNEAQ. This CDR3 is 17 amino acids long. Trimming cost V 7 bases and J 0 bases, with 20 bases left between them. This CDR3 reads CASTSGFGTSSTDTQYF. The CDR3 DNA sequence: TGTGCCAGCACCTCCGGTTTCGGGACTTCTAGCACAGATACGCAGTATTTT.

This chain uses TRBV19 with TRBJ1-1; 7 positions agree with TRBD1. Germline V gene data show CDR1 as LNHDA and CDR2 as SQIVND (reference sequence). Unmatched junction bases numbered 7, after V lost 5 bases and J lost 4 bases. This CDR3 comprises 14 residues. CDR3: CASSAQTGSTEAFF. DNA for the CDR3: TGTGCCAGTAGTGCTCAGACAGGGTCCACTGAAGCTTTCTTT. The variable domain in full, with the rest retrieved from reference TRBV19 and TRBJ1-1, is DGGITQSPKYLFRKEGQNVTLSCEQNLNHDAMYWYRQDPGQGLRLIYYSQIVNDFQKGDIAEGYSVSREKKESFPLTVTSAQKNPTAFYLCASSAQTGSTEAFFGQGTRLTVV.

The V and J genes are TRBV7-9 and TRBJ1-5; possibly TRBD1 for D (5 bases). V dropped 1 base and J dropped 5 bases, with 9 bases sitting between them. CDR1 and CDR2 (germline): SEHNR, FQNEAQ (reference sequence). The CDR3 loop spans 14 amino acids. The CDR3 region has the DNA TGTGCCAGCAGCTTAGAAGACAGCTATCAGCCCCAGCATTTT. It translates to CASSLEDSYQPQHF.

The chain couples TRBV19 to TRBJ1-5; D is unclear. This CDR3 has 15 amino acids. The V gene lost 3 bases and the J gene lost 4 bases, with 13 bases spanning the gap. CDR1 and CDR2 from the germline V gene are LNHDA and SQIVND (reference sequence). CDR3 coding DNA: TGTGCCAGTAGTATGTCTAACAGTTATAATCAGCCCCAGCATTTT. This sequence encodes CASSMSNSYNQPQHF.

The rearrangement links TRBV10-1 to TRBJ1-2; D call uncertain. Germline lookup yields CDR1 WNHNN and CDR2 SYGVQD (reference sequence). There are 13 residues in the CDR3. Deletions cut 4 bases from V and 0 bases from J, with 6 bases between. For the CDR3, the DNA is TGCGCCAGCAGTGTAAATGCTAACTATGGCTACACCTTC. This sequence encodes CASSVNANYGYTF.

The chain recombines TRBV10-3 with TRBJ2-7; 11 nucleotides match TRBD2. The germline CDR1 and CDR2 sequences are ENHRY and SYGVKD. The CDR3 has 14 residues. Losses at the gene ends were 4 bases for V and 4 bases for J; bases not matched to a gene: 3. The CDR3 DNA is TGTGCCATCAGTGGACTAGCGGGAAGTTACGAGCAGTACTTC. Protein sequence: CAISGLAGSYEQYF.

The chain joins TRBV18 to TRBJ1-1, with D perhaps TRBD1 (5 bases). Trimming removed 3 bases from V and 1 base from J, with 12 bases in between. The CDR3 has 15 amino acids. Germline assignment: CDR1 KGHSH and CDR2 LQKENI. CDR3 nucleotides: TGTGCCAGCTCACCGAACAGGTGGGAGAACACTGAAGCTTTCTTT. This gives the protein CASSPNRWENTEAFF.

The chain is built from TRBV9 and TRBJ2-1; D is possibly TRBD2 (7 bases). V was pared by 3 bases and J by 6 bases, with 16 bases between. The germline gives CDR1 SGDLS, CDR2 YYNGEE. The CDR3 covers 15 residues. The CDR3 nucleotides read TGTGCCAGCAGCGGCCTAAGGGGGGGTCCCAATGAGCAGTTCTTC. Amino acids: CASSGLRGGPNEQFF.

Of note for this clone: Compared with germline, one end of the junction differs, possibly owing to a read error. The chain links TRBV28 to TRBJ1-4; a weak D match, TRBD1 (6 bases). There are 15 residues in the CDR3. Germline CDR1 reads MDHEN; CDR2 reads SYDVKM. This chain's CDR3 is CASSPRGGHGERLFF. CDR3 coding DNA: TGTGCCAGCAGTCCCCGGGGGGGGCACGGGGAAAGACTGTTTTTT.

This chain links TRBV20-1 with TRBJ1-2; perhaps TRBD1 as D (5 bases). This CDR3 has 11 amino acids. The V and J ends lost 8 bases and 3 bases respectively, with 10 bases between them. In germline, CDR1 is DFQATT, CDR2 SNEGSKA (reference sequence). CDR3 nucleotide sequence: TGCAGTCCCCAGGGCGACTATGGCTACACCTTC. Its protein product is CSPQGDYGYTF.

The CDR3 protein is CASSPRTGSASEKLFF. CDR3 in DNA: TGTGCCAGCAGCCCCCGGACAGGTAGTGCGTCTGAAAAACTGTTTTTT. This chain joins TRBV11-3 and TRBJ1-4; 7 nucleotides match TRBD1. CDR3 length equals 16 residues. Germline V CDR1 and CDR2: SGHNT, YENEEA. Trimming removed 5 bases from V and 7 bases from J; junction bases left unmatched: 13.

This sequence joins TRBV19 and TRBJ1-5, with D possibly matching TRBD1 (5 bases). CDR1 is LNHDA, CDR2 SQIVND, per germline (reference sequence). V lost 7 bases, J lost 7 bases, and 20 bases lay in between. The CDR3 is 15 residues long. The CDR3 nucleotides are TGTGCCAGTATCCTGGACTCGGGGGAAGGACAGCCCCAGCATTTT. Its protein product is CASILDSGEGQPQHF.

This chain uses TRBV7-2 with TRBJ2-7; TRBD1 matches 9 bases. CDR3 length: 17 residues. Trimming took 1 base from V and 0 from J; bases not matched to a gene: 7. Germline V gene lookup returns CDR1 SGHTA and CDR2 FQGNSA. The CDR3 DNA is TGTGCCAGCAGCTTAGAGAGGACAGGGGTCCCCTCCTACGAGCAGTACTTC. Its protein is CASSLERTGVPSYEQYF. Using reference TRBV7-2 and TRBJ2-7 for the parts outside the CDR3, the full variable domain is GAGVSQSPSNKVTEKGKDVELRCDPISGHTALYWYRQSLGQGLEFLIYFQGNSAPDKSGLPSDRFSAERTGGSVSTLTIQRTQQEDSAVYLCASSLERTGVPSYEQYFGPGTRLTVT.

V is TRBV4-3 and J is TRBJ1-2; 8 bases align to TRBD1. V shed 2 bases and J 0 bases; nucleotides not matched to a gene: 5. Looked up from germline, CDR1 is LGHNA and CDR2 is YSLEER. This CDR3 region has 16 residues. This CDR3 is CASSQTRQGTNYGYTF. The CDR3 region has the DNA TGCGCCAGCAGCCAAACGCGACAGGGGACTAACTATGGCTACACCTTC.

The rearrangement uses TRBV7-9 and TRBJ2-3, with 10 bases fitting TRBD2. The CDR3 consists of 15 residues. J was trimmed by 2 bases and V by 3 bases; bases with no gene match: 2. Germline CDR1 reads SEHNR; CDR2 reads FQNEAQ (reference sequence). The CDR3 sequence: CASSFGLAVTDTQYF. CDR3 sequence (DNA): TGTGCCAGCAGCTTTGGACTAGCGGTCACAGATACGCAGTATTTT. The whole variable domain, remainder taken from reference TRBV7-9 and TRBJ2-3, is DTGVSQNPRHKITKRGQNVTFRCDPISEHNRLYWYRQTLGQGPEFLTYFQNEAQLEKSRLLSDRFSAERPKGSFSTLEIQRTEQGDSAMYLCASSFGLAVTDTQYFGPGTRLTVL.

The chain recombines TRBV28 with TRBJ2-7; 10 nucleotides agree with TRBD1. The germline CDR1 and CDR2 sequences are MDHEN and SYDVKM. The CDR3 is 15 residues long. With V trimmed by 4 bases and J by 0 bases, 3 bases remained unmatched. As DNA, the CDR3 is TGTGCCAGCAGTTCCGGGACAGGGGTCTCCTACGAGCAGTACTTC. Protein: CASSSGTGVSYEQYF.

The chain has TRBV6-1 and TRBJ2-7; 8 positions match TRBD2. The CDR3 sequence is 15 residues long. With 3 bases clipped from V and 4 bases from J, the junction kept 8 bases outside the gene matches. Germline CDR1 MNHNS, CDR2 SASEGT. CDR3: CASSEMSGSGYEQYF. The CDR3 DNA reads as TGTGCCAGCAGTGAGATGAGCGGGAGCGGATACGAGCAGTACTTC.

The rearrangement uses TRBV4-1 and TRBJ2-4; D unclear. V gave up 4 bases and J gave up 0 bases, with 13 bases separating them. From germline, CDR1 is MGHRA and CDR2 YSYEKL. This CDR3 contains 16 residues. The chain's CDR3 is CASSPTDLIAKNIQYF. CDR3 DNA: TGCGCCAGCAGCCCTACAGACCTTATAGCCAAAAACATTCAGTACTTC.

This chain joins TRBV20-1 and TRBJ1-1; D not certain. Germline V gene data show CDR1 as DFQATT and CDR2 as SNEGSKA (reference sequence). The CDR3 loop spans 11 amino acids. In DNA form, the CDR3 reads TGCAGAAAAGTTCGGGGCACTGAAGCTTTCTTT. This gives the protein CRKVRGTEAFF.

The chain combines TRBV25-1 with TRBJ2-3; D gene unclear. Trimming cost V 3 bases and J 0 bases, with 7 bases left between them. The germline V gene encodes CDR1 MGHDK and CDR2 SYGVNS. The CDR3 sequence is 14 residues long. CDR3 sequence (DNA): TGTGCCAGCAGTGACATGACTAGCACAGATACGCAGTATTTT. It specifies CASSDMTSTDTQYF.

The rearrangement links TRBV5-4 to TRBJ2-7; D is undetermined. From germline, CDR1 is SGHNT and CDR2 YYREEE (reference sequence). This CDR3 is 14 amino acids long. Trimming shortened V by 1 base and J by 2 bases, and 10 bases separated the two germline ends. The CDR3 DNA sequence: TGTGCCAGCAGCTTGAGGCAGGATACCTACGAGCAGTACTTC. Translating it yields CASSLRQDTYEQYF.

The rearrangement links TRBV10-2 to TRBJ2-5; 14 bases line up with TRBD2. From germline, CDR1 is WSHSY and CDR2 SAAADI. The CDR3 contains 14 residues. V dropped 6 bases and J dropped 7; count of bases not matched to a gene: 4. The CDR3 reads CASRTSGGARTQYF. The CDR3 DNA sequence: TGCGCCAGCAGGACTAGCGGGGGGGCAAGGACCCAGTACTTC.

The chain is built from TRBV5-1 and TRBJ2-1, with D maybe TRBD2 (5 bases). The CDR3 totals 15 residues. CDR1 is SGHRS and CDR2 is YFSETQ in the germline V gene. V gave up 0 bases and J gave up 0 bases, with 7 bases separating them. The CDR3 DNA is TGCGCCAGCAGCTTGGAGGCGGGCTCCTACAATGAGCAGTTCTTC. It encodes CASSLEAGSYNEQFF.

The DNA for the CDR3 is TGTGCCAGCAGCTTAGATACTTCAGATACGCAGTATTTT. It codes for CASSLDTSDTQYF. V and J are TRBV11-3 and TRBJ2-3; no clear D gene. The germline gives CDR1 SGHNT, CDR2 YENEEA. The CDR3 consists of 13 residues. V shed 0 bases and J shed 4 bases, with 5 bases lying between them.

The CDR3 sequence: CASSYQGREPQHF. The CDR3 nucleotides read TGTGCCAGCAGTTACCAGGGGAGGGAGCCCCAGCATTTT. The V gene is TRBV6-5, the J gene TRBJ1-5; possibly TRBD1 for D (6 bases). The CDR3 runs to 13 residues. Between the trimmed V and J ends, which lost 2 bases and 8 bases, there was a span of 10 bases. CDR1 and CDR2 (germline): MNHEY, SVGAGI.

This chain's CDR3 is CSATGSYGYTF. CDR3 DNA: TGCAGCGCAACCGGGAGCTATGGCTACACCTTC. The chain couples TRBV29-1 to TRBJ1-2; D is undetermined. Germline loops: CDR1 SQVTM, CDR2 ANQGSEA. This CDR3 has 11 residues. The V end was cut by 7 bases, the J end by 4 bases, with 10 bases between.

The J gene is TRBJ2-1, the V gene TRBV6-1; 8 bases map to TRBD1. J was trimmed by 6 bases and V by 6 bases; bases with no gene match: 10. The germline gives CDR1 MNHNS, CDR2 SASEGT. The CDR3 is 15 residues long. In DNA form, the CDR3 reads TGTGCCAGCAGGATCCCCGGGACAGGCTCCAATGAGCAGTTCTTC. Its protein is CASRIPGTGSNEQFF.

This chain connects TRBV9 to TRBJ2-7, with 7 bases identical to TRBD2. From germline, CDR1 is SGDLS and CDR2 YYNGEE. After removal of 2 bases from V and 3 bases from J, the junction contained 11 bases not matched to a gene. The CDR3 is 16 amino acids. The CDR3 is CASSVGGMDLNYEQYF. The CDR3 nucleotides read TGTGCCAGCAGCGTGGGAGGGATGGACCTTAACTACGAGCAGTACTTC.